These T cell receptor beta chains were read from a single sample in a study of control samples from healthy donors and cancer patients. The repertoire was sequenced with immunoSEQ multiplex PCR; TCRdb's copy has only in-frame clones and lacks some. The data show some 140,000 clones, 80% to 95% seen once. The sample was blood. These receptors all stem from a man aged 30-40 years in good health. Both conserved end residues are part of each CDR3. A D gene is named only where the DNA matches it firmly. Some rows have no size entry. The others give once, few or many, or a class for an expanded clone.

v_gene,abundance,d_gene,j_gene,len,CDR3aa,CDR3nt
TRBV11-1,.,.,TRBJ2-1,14,CASSLTRPGNEQFF,TGTGCCAGCAGCTTAACTAGACCGGGGAATGAGCAGTTCTTC
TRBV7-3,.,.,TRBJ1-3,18,CASSHGGNRDGEGNTIYF,TGTGCCAGCAGCCATGGGGGTAACAGGGATGGTGAAGGAAACACCATATATTTT
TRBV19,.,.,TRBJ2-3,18,CASSTPFWGSGRTDTQYF,TGTGCCAGTAGTACCCCTTTCTGGGGTAGCGGACGAACAGATACGCAGTATTTT
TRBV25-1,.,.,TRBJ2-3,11,CASSTTDTQYF,TGTGCCAGCAGTACCACAGATACGCAGTATTTT
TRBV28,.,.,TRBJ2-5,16,CASRNLGESALETQYF,TGTGCCAGCAGGAATCTCGGGGAGTCGGCTTTAGAGACCCAGTACTTC
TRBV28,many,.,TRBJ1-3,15,CASRSGNERGNTIYF,TGTGCCAGCCGATCCGGAAACGAACGTGGAAACACCATATATTTT
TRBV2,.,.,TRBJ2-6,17,CASSDPGITSGANVLTF,TGTGCCAGCAGTGACCCAGGGATTACCTCTGGGGCCAACGTCCTGACTTTC
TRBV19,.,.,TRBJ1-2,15,CASSVIGPSGDGYTF,TGTGCCAGTAGTGTGATAGGTCCTTCAGGGGATGGCTACACCTTC
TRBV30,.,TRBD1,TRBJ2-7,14,CAMSDRALSYEQYF,TGTGCCATGTCGGACAGGGCCCTCTCCTACGAGCAGTACTTC
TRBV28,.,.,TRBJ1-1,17,CASSPLPGAATVTEAFF,TGTGCCAGCAGTCCGCTGCCGGGGGCGGCCACCGTCACTGAAGCTTTCTTT
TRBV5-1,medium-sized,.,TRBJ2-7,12,CASSLGDREQYF,TGCGCCAGCAGCTTGGGGGACCGCGAGCAGTACTTC
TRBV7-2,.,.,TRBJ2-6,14,CASKEGAGANVLTF,TGTGCCAGCAAAGAGGGTGCTGGGGCCAACGTCCTGACTTTC
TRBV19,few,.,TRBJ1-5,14,CASSNKGVSQPQHF,TGTGCCAGTAGTAATAAGGGGGTAAGTCAGCCCCAGCATTTT
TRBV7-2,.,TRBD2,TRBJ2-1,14,CASSSRTRGNEQFF,TGTGCCAGCAGCAGCCGGACTAGGGGCAATGAGCAGTTCTTC
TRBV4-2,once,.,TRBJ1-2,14,CASSRFESAGGYTF,TGTGCCAGCAGCCGATTTGAGTCCGCCGGGGGCTACACCTTC
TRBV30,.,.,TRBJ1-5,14,CAWDLGGAGQPQHF,TGTGCCTGGGACTTGGGAGGGGCGGGCCAGCCCCAGCATTTT
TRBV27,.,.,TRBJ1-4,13,CASSYGVNEKLFF,TGTGCCAGTAGTTACGGGGTTAATGAAAAACTGTTTTTT
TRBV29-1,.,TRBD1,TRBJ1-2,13,CSVWTGVAYGYTF,TGCAGCGTTTGGACAGGCGTTGCCTATGGCTACACCTTC
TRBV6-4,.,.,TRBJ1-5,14,CASSDGTSNQPQHF,TGTGCCAGCAGTGACGGAACAAGCAATCAGCCCCAGCATTTT
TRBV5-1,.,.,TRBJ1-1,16,CASSSSTGTKHTEAFF,TGCGCCAGCAGCTCGTCTACCGGGACAAAGCACACTGAAGCTTTCTTT
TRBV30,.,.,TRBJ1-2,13,CAWSVRVVDHYTF,TGTGCCTGGAGTGTACGGGTAGTAGATCACTACACCTTC
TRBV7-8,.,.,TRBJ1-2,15,CASSLGRTANYGYTF,TGTGCCAGCAGCTTGGGACGGACAGCTAACTATGGCTACACCTTC
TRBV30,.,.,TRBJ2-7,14,CAQSQGPIPYEQYF,TGTGCCCAGTCGCAGGGGCCTATCCCTTACGAGCAGTACTTC
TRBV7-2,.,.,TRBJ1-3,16,CASSTRTRPSGNTIYF,TGTGCCAGCAGCACCCGGACAAGACCCTCTGGAAACACCATATATTTT
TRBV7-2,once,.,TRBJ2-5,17,CASSLVRAGPSGETQYF,TGTGCCAGCAGCTTAGTAAGGGCGGGGCCATCGGGGGAGACCCAGTACTTC
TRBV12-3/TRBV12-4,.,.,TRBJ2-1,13,CAGSFNVFNEQFF,TGTGCCGGCAGTTTTAACGTTTTCAATGAGCAGTTCTTC
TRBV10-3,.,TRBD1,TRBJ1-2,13,CAISRTGDYGYTF,TGTGCCATCAGTAGGACAGGGGACTATGGCTACACCTTC
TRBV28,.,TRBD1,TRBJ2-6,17,CASKRDRAHSGANVLTF,TGTGCCAGCAAACGGGACAGGGCTCACTCTGGGGCCAACGTCCTGACTTTC